A single sample gave rise to the 11 T cell receptor beta chains below, sequenced in a study of cytomegalovirus exposure and HLA in healthy donors. TCRdb's copy holds only in-frame clones and misses some; the assay was immunoSEQ multiplex PCR. The sample records about 130,000 clones, approximately 88% being singletons. The sample was PBMCs. Receptor source: a woman aged 18-29 years in good health and CMV-seronegative.

V usage is TRBV7-2 and J usage is TRBJ2-7, with 8 bases lining up with TRBD1. The length of the CDR3 is 13 residues. The junction had 8 bases not matched to a gene; V was cut back by 11 bases and J by 2 bases. Germline V lookup: CDR1 SGHTA, CDR2 FQGNSA. CDR3 coding DNA: TGTGCCCCTGGGGGGACAGGTACCTACGAGCAGTACTTC. Translation: CAPGGTGTYEQYF.

This chain links TRBV27 with TRBJ2-1, with D perhaps matching TRBD2 (5 bases). Germline loops: CDR1 MNHEY, CDR2 SMNVEV (reference sequence). CDR3 size: 14 residues. Trimming cost V 5 bases and J 0 bases, with 8 bases left between them. DNA for the CDR3: TGTGCCAGCAGTCGAGCGGACTCCTACAATGAGCAGTTCTTC. Translated, it gives CASSRADSYNEQFF.

This rearrangement joins TRBV4-2 to TRBJ1-5, with unresolved D. This CDR3 spans 18 amino acids. Germline values: CDR1 LGHNA, CDR2 YNFKEQ. The V gene lost 0 bases and the J gene lost 0 bases, with 15 bases spanning the gap. CDR3 coding DNA: TGTGCCAGCAGCCAAGATGGTGTCAGTGTTTATAGCAATCAGCCCCAGCATTTT. Translation gives CASSQDGVSVYSNQPQHF.

The chain carries TRBV11-3 and TRBJ2-3; D uncertain. In germline, CDR1 is SGHNT, CDR2 YENEEA. This CDR3 is 11 amino acids long. V was clipped by 7 bases and J by 2 bases, with 4 bases between them. CDR3 sequence: CASTSTDTQYF. CDR3 nucleotide sequence: TGTGCCAGCACCTCCACAGATACGCAGTATTTT.

The V call is TRBV19, the J call TRBJ2-7; D is perhaps TRBD1 (6 bases). Trimming stripped 8 bases from V and 1 base from J, with 12 bases between. CDR3 length equals 13 residues. Germline assignment: CDR1 LNHDA and CDR2 SQIVND (reference sequence). For the CDR3, the DNA is TGTGCCAGTGGTACAGGGAAATCCTACGAGCAGTACTTC. Translating it yields CASGTGKSYEQYF. The full variable domain, in which reference TRBV19 and TRBJ2-7 provide the parts outside the CDR3, is DGGITQSPKYLFRKEGQNVTLSCEQNLNHDAMYWYRQDPGQGLRLIYYSQIVNDFQKGDIAEGYSVSREKKESFPLTVTSAQKNPTAFYLCASGTGKSYEQYFGPGTRLTVT.

This chain links TRBV2 with TRBJ1-2; 8 nucleotides align to TRBD1. The V and J ends lost 6 bases and 8 bases, in that order; junction bases with no gene match: 11. Germline V gene sequence: CDR1 SNHLY, CDR2 FYNNEI. CDR3 length: 14 amino acids. The chain's CDR3 is CASSEQGALGGYTF. For the CDR3, the DNA is TGTGCCAGCAGCGAGCAGGGGGCATTAGGCGGCTACACCTTC.

This clone appeared once. This chain links TRBV19 with TRBJ1-5; D is undetermined. The CDR3 runs to 15 residues. Trimming took off 5 bases at V and 0 bases at J, with 11 bases between the two ends. Per germline, CDR1 LNHDA and CDR2 SQIVND (reference sequence). The CDR3 loop reads CASSSQAASNQPQHF. The CDR3 nucleotides are TGTGCCAGTAGTTCCCAGGCCGCTAGCAATCAGCCCCAGCATTTT.

The gene calls are TRBV18 and TRBJ2-7, with 7 bases fitting TRBD1. V trimming: 0 bases; J trimming: 6 bases; junction bases outside the gene matches: 8. The CDR3 has 15 residues. Germline V CDR1 and CDR2: KGHSH, LQKENI. In DNA form, the CDR3 reads TGTGCCAGCTCACCACCAATTCGACAGGGTGGCGAGCAGTACTTC. It yields the protein CASSPPIRQGGEQYF.

This clone was recorded at least ten times. The chain has TRBV2 and TRBJ1-5, with D tentatively TRBD1 (6 bases). V was clipped by 11 bases and J by 3 bases, with 14 bases between them. The CDR3 spans 13 residues. Germline V gene lookup returns CDR1 SNHLY and CDR2 FYNNEI. CDR3 in amino acids: CALSRDNNQPQHF. DNA of the CDR3: TGTGCCCTAAGTCGGGACAACAATCAGCCCCAGCATTTT.

The chain links TRBV11-1 to TRBJ2-3, with D perhaps TRBD1 (6 bases). CDR3 length equals 14 residues. Trimming cost V 3 bases and J 4 bases, with 11 bases left between them. Germline V lookup: CDR1 SGHAT, CDR2 FQDESV (reference sequence). CDR3 region: CASSFPRGADTQYF. For the CDR3, the DNA is TGTGCCAGCAGCTTCCCCAGGGGCGCAGATACGCAGTATTTT.

The chain couples TRBV6-5 to TRBJ1-2; 9 bases align to TRBD1. The CDR3 extends over 15 amino acids. Germline trimming cut 2 bases from V and 2 bases from J; bases unmatched to any gene: 3. The germline V gene has CDR1 MNHEY and CDR2 SVGAGI. CDR3 nucleotides: TGTGCCAGCAGTTACCTCGGGACAGGGAACTATGGCTACACCTTC. As protein: CASSYLGTGNYGYTF.